This TCR beta chain was sequenced during a study of cytomegalovirus exposure and HLA in healthy donors. The CDR3 covers 15 residues. Germline CDR1 reads MGHRA; CDR2 reads YSYEKL. The V gene lost 0 bases and the J gene lost 1 base, with 9 bases spanning the gap. General study points: Researchers counted around 170 TCR beta chains as cytomegalovirus-associated. Researchers had no immune exposure information except CMV serostatus available. Presence/absence analysis assumed near-uniform sequencing depth across donors. Prior analysis indicated that the majority of TCR beta V segments exhibited productivity approximately 87% or approximately 30% of the time.

In regard to this clone: Its antigen is undetermined.

The PCR employed 60 Vbeta primers together with 13 Jbeta primers. Profiling relied on immunoSEQ multiplex PCR, and the TCRdb table lists in-frame clones only, not all of them. This table has about 98,000 clones, less than 85% appearing once. This receptor was taken from a male donor in good health and CMV-seronegative. The source material was PBMCs. The rearrangement joins TRBV4-1 to TRBJ1-1, with D hard to call. The CDR3: CASSQEAPQNTEAFF. DNA of the CDR3: TGCGCCAGCAGCCAAGAGGCCCCCCAGAACACTGAAGCTTTCTTT.